These 25 T cell receptor beta chains came from one sample sequenced in a study of CD8+ T cells in alopecia areata. Sequencing used cDNA as its template, made by extracting RNA and reverse transcribing it. Method: immunoSEQ multiplex PCR; TCRdb's copy keeps in-frame clones and lacks some. The sample gives under 70,000 clones, approximately 58% of which show up once; approximately 17% is in the top ten. The specimen comprised CD8+ T cells sorted from blood, sampled at week 0. These receptor sequences come from a human donor with alopecia areata.

The gene calls are TRBV13 and TRBJ1-2; the D is unclear. V was cut by 5 bases and J by 10 bases, with 5 bases left in between. The CDR3 sequence is 9 residues long. The germline V gene encodes CDR1 PRHDT and CDR2 FYEKMQ (reference sequence). CDR3 in DNA: TGTGCCAGCAGCCCGAACTACACCTTC. Amino acid sequence: CASSPNYTF.

The chain links TRBV28 to TRBJ1-5; D gene ambiguous. The V gene's germline CDR1 is MDHEN and CDR2 SYDVKM. V dropped 2 bases and J dropped 1 base, with 9 bases sitting between them. The CDR3 runs to 15 residues. This CDR3 reads CASSLEGGSNQPQHF. The CDR3 region has the DNA TGTGCCAGCAGTTTAGAGGGTGGGAGCAATCAGCCCCAGCATTTT.

The chain links TRBV27 to TRBJ2-1, with D possibly TRBD1 on 6 matching bases. This CDR3 spans 12 amino acids. CDR1 is MNHEY and CDR2 is SMNVEV in the germline V gene (reference sequence). V lost 7 bases and J lost 5, with 9 bases in between. The CDR3: CASTDRDNEQFF. As DNA, the CDR3 is TGTGCCAGCACGGACAGAGACAATGAGCAGTTCTTC.

This chain joins TRBV19 and TRBJ1-5; D is possibly TRBD1 (5 bases). V was cut by 3 bases and J by 7 bases, with 13 bases left in between. The length of the CDR3 is 14 residues. Looked up from germline, CDR1 is LNHDA and CDR2 is SQIVND (reference sequence). The CDR3 coding sequence is TGTGCCAGTAGTATCCCGGCAGGGAAACAGCCCCAGCATTTT. Amino acids: CASSIPAGKQPQHF.

The rearrangement joins TRBV5-6 to TRBJ2-1; possibly TRBD1 for D (7 bases). Trimming stripped 0 bases from V and 7 bases from J, with 14 bases between. This CDR3 has 15 residues. Germline CDR1 SGHDT, CDR2 YYEEEE. The DNA of the CDR3 is TGTGCCAGCAGCTTGGTACAGGGGACTCAGAATGAGCAGTTCTTC. It translates to CASSLVQGTQNEQFF. Combining the CDR3 with reference TRBV5-6 and TRBJ2-1 gives the whole variable domain DAGVTQSPTHLIKTRGQQVTLRCSPKSGHDTVSWYQQALGQGPQFIFQYYEEEERQRGNFPDRFSGHQFPNYSSELNVNALLLGDSALYLCASSLVQGTQNEQFFGPGTRLTVL.

The chain combines TRBV9 with TRBJ2-1; 8 bases map to TRBD1. CDR3 size: 15 residues. The V and J ends lost 4 bases and 5 bases, in that order; junction bases with no gene match: 8. The germline V gene has CDR1 SGDLS and CDR2 YYNGEE. The CDR3 DNA sequence: TGTGCCAGCAGCCCACCGGGACAGGTTAACAATGAGCAGTTCTTC. The encoded protein is CASSPPGQVNNEQFF.

This chain uses TRBV7-9 with TRBJ2-5; D ambiguous. CDR3 length: 14 amino acids. Germline V gene sequence: CDR1 SEHNR, CDR2 FQNEAQ (reference sequence). V was cut by 4 bases and J by 2 bases, with 11 bases left in between. The CDR3 spells CASSSVDIQETQYF. The CDR3 DNA reads as TGTGCCAGCAGCTCTGTAGACATACAAGAGACCCAGTACTTC.

The chain has TRBV9 and TRBJ2-1; TRBD2 is a possible D gene (6 bases). V lost 3 bases and J 6 bases, leaving 10 bases between the germline ends. This CDR3 comprises 13 residues. Germline V gene lookup returns CDR1 SGDLS and CDR2 YYNGEE. In nucleotides, the CDR3 is TGTGCCAGCAGCGGCGGGGCTGGCAATGAGCAGTTCTTC. It specifies CASSGGAGNEQFF.

This clone was counted between two and nine times. The rearrangement joins TRBV5-1 to TRBJ1-1; 7 bases match TRBD1. Germline loops: CDR1 SGHRS, CDR2 YFSETQ. The CDR3 has 12 amino acids. J lost 8 bases, V lost 1 base, and 2 bases had no gene match. The chain's CDR3 is CASSLQGVEAFF. CDR3 DNA: TGCGCCAGCAGCTTGCAGGGGGTGGAAGCTTTCTTT.

This chain links TRBV7-9 with TRBJ2-7; D possibly corresponds to TRBD2 (5 bases). The germline gives CDR1 SEHNR, CDR2 FQNEAQ (reference sequence). V dropped 0 bases and J dropped 6 bases, with 15 bases sitting between them. The CDR3 is 15 residues long. CDR3 sequence reads: CASSLAGIESGEQYF. The CDR3 nucleotides are TGTGCCAGCAGCTTAGCCGGGATCGAATCCGGCGAGCAGTACTTC.

In this sample, this clone turned up once. The chain has TRBV7-9 and TRBJ2-2; the match to TRBD1 covers 9 bases. Trimming removed 5 bases from V and 6 bases from J; junction bases left unmatched: 10. The CDR3 runs to 16 residues. Germline lookup yields CDR1 SEHNR and CDR2 FQNEAQ (reference sequence). The CDR3 sequence is CASSIRDRAPSGELFF. CDR3 DNA: TGTGCCAGCAGCATCCGGGACAGGGCTCCTTCCGGGGAGCTGTTTTTT.

This rearrangement joins TRBV7-9 to TRBJ1-2; TRBD1 is a possible D gene (5 bases). Looked up from germline, CDR1 is SEHNR and CDR2 is FQNEAQ (reference sequence). Trimming took off 5 bases at V and 4 bases at J, with 11 bases between the two ends. The CDR3 spans 13 residues. The CDR3 loop reads CASSQADIYGYTF. In nucleotides, the CDR3 is TGTGCCAGCAGCCAGGCGGACATCTATGGCTACACCTTC.

Points on this clone: One end of the junction does not line up with germline, which may come from a read error. The genes are TRBV7-6 and TRBJ2-7; 9 nucleotides line up with TRBD1. Germline CDR1 reads SGHVS; CDR2 reads FNYEAQ. The CDR3 runs 12 residues. This CDR3 is CASSPWTGESDF. DNA for the CDR3: TGTGCCAGCAGCCCATGGACAGGGGAGTCCGACTTC.

This CDR3 is CSVAGQGSSDTQYF. CDR3 bases: TGCAGCGTCGCAGGACAGGGGTCGTCAGATACGCAGTATTTT. The rearrangement uses TRBV29-1 and TRBJ2-3; TRBD1 matches 9 bases. The CDR3 sequence is 14 residues long. Germline lookup yields CDR1 SQVTM and CDR2 ANQGSEA. V dropped 6 bases and J dropped 4; count of bases not matched to a gene: 8.

The CDR3 protein is CATTGDQETQYF. CDR3 nucleotides: TGTGCCACCACAGGGGACCAAGAGACCCAGTACTTC. This chain joins TRBV7-9 and TRBJ2-5, with TRBD1 matching 7 bases. The length of the CDR3 is 12 residues. The ends lost 10 bases at V and 0 bases at J; junction bases unmatched: 2. Germline CDR1 and CDR2: SEHNR and FQNEAQ (reference sequence).

The chain links TRBV4-3 to TRBJ2-5; D is ambiguous. From germline, CDR1 is LGHNA and CDR2 YSLEER. The CDR3 runs to 15 residues. Deletions cut 0 bases from V and 1 base from J, with 9 bases between. Here the CDR3 DNA reads TGCGCCAGCAGCCAAGATAACCAGTTCCAAGAGACCCAGTACTTC. Amino acids: CASSQDNQFQETQYF.

This clone came up a few times. This chain uses TRBV29-1 with TRBJ2-7; tentatively, D is TRBD1 (5 bases). The CDR3 spans 12 residues. Deletions cut 4 bases from V and 3 bases from J, with 10 bases between. The germline V gene encodes CDR1 SQVTM and CDR2 ANQGSEA. The CDR3 DNA follows: TGCAGCGTTGTCGCAGGGAACTACGAGCAGTACTTC. Encoded protein: CSVVAGNYEQYF.

The sample holds a few counts of this clone. The chain couples TRBV29-1 to TRBJ1-2; 9 bases line up with TRBD1. The V and J ends lost 8 bases and 8 bases, in that order; junction bases with no gene match: 9. This CDR3 spans 12 amino acids. Germline CDR1 is SQVTM and CDR2 is ANQGSEA. The CDR3 bases are TGCAGCACGGGACAGGGAAGGGTCGGCTACACCTTC. Encoded protein: CSTGQGRVGYTF.

This chain connects TRBV27 to TRBJ1-6, with D perhaps TRBD1 (5 bases). This CDR3 contains 14 residues. Per germline, CDR1 MNHEY and CDR2 SMNVEV (reference sequence). V lost 3 bases and J lost 7, with 10 bases in between. CDR3 region: CASSFSGSNSPLHF. The CDR3 DNA sequence: TGTGCCAGCAGTTTTTCAGGGTCAAATTCACCCCTCCACTTT.

This chain connects TRBV4-3 to TRBJ2-5; possible D gene TRBD2, 6 bases. Trimming removed 0 bases from V and 5 bases from J, with 13 bases in between. Germline CDR1 reads LGHNA; CDR2 reads YSLEER. The CDR3 covers 15 residues. CDR3 bases: TGCGCCAGCAGCCAAGATGGGAGGATATCGGAGACCCAGTACTTC. Its translation: CASSQDGRISETQYF.

CDR3 sequence reads: CSVSLGGTEAFF. CDR3 in DNA: TGCAGCGTCTCGCTAGGGGGTACTGAAGCTTTCTTT. The chain has TRBV29-1 and TRBJ1-1; TRBD1 is a possible D gene (6 bases). Trimming took 6 bases from V and 5 from J, leaving 13 bases between them. CDR3 length: 12 amino acids. CDR1 and CDR2 from the germline V gene are SQVTM and ANQGSEA.

The J gene is TRBJ2-5, the V gene TRBV7-9; 10 bases are shared with TRBD2. V shed 6 bases and J 3 bases; nucleotides not matched to a gene: 4. The germline CDR1 and CDR2 sequences are SEHNR and FQNEAQ (reference sequence). This CDR3 has 14 amino acids. The CDR3 protein is CASSSGLAEETQYF. DNA for the CDR3: TGTGCCAGCAGTTCTGGACTAGCGGAAGAGACCCAGTACTTC.

This clone was seen only a few times. V usage is TRBV29-1 and J usage is TRBJ2-1; 8 bases map to TRBD2. This CDR3 region has 14 residues. J was trimmed by 4 bases and V by 4 bases; bases with no gene match: 6. The V gene's germline CDR1 is SQVTM and CDR2 ANQGSEA. CDR3 in DNA: TGCAGCGTTGGGGAGCGGGGGTTATACAATGAGCAGTTCTTC. It encodes CSVGERGLYNEQFF.

Concerning this clone: This sequence is one base from a far larger clone and is likely a read error. The gene calls are TRBV11-2 and TRBJ2-7, with TRBD2 matching over 8 bases. Germline CDR1 and CDR2: SGHAT and FQNNGV. The CDR3 extends over 15 amino acids. V lost 5 bases to trimming and J lost 2 bases; unmatched junction nucleotides: 8. The CDR3, as DNA: TGTGCCAGCAGCCTAGCTAGCGGGTCGACCTACGAGCAGTACTTC. Translated: CASSLASGSTYEQYF.

The genes are TRBV15 and TRBJ1-2; TRBD1 agrees at 10 bases. CDR1 and CDR2 from the germline V gene are LNHNV and YYDKDF (reference sequence). Losses at the gene ends were 5 bases for V and 7 bases for J; bases not matched to a gene: 10. The CDR3 extends over 15 amino acids. The CDR3, as DNA: TGTGCCACCAGCGTAGACAGGGGGCGGGTCGCTGGCTACACCTTC. Translated: CATSVDRGRVAGYTF.